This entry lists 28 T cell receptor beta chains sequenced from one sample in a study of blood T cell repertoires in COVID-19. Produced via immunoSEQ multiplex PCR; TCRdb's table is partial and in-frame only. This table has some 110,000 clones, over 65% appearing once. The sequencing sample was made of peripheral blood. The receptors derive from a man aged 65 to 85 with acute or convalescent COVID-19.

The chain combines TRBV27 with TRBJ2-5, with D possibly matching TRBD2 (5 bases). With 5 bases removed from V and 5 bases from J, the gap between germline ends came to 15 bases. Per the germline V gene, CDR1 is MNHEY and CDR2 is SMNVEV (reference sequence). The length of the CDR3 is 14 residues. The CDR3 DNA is TGTGCCAGCAGTCCACTAGTCGGTCGTGAGACCCAGTACTTC. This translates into CASSPLVGRETQYF.

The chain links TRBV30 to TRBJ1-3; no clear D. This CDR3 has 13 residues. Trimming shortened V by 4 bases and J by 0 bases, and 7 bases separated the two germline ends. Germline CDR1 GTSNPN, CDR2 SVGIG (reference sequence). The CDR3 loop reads CAWMRNSGNTIYF. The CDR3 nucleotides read TGTGCCTGGATGAGGAACTCTGGAAACACCATATATTTT.

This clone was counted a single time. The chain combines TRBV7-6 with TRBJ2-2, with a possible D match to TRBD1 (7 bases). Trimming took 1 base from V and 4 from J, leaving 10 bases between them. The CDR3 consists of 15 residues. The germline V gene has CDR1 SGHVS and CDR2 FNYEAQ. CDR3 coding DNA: TGTGCCAGCAGCTTAGGACAGGGAGGCACCGGGGAGCTGTTTTTT. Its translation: CASSLGQGGTGELFF.

The CDR3 spells CASSYFLRAGYQETQYF. The CDR3 region has the DNA TGTGCCAGCAGTTATTTTCTCCGGGCAGGGTACCAAGAGACCCAGTACTTC. This chain joins TRBV6-2 or TRBV6-3 and TRBJ2-5, with D possibly matching TRBD1 (5 bases). CDR1 MNHEY and CDR2 SVGEGT come from the germline V gene. This CDR3 is built from 17 residues. Between the trimmed V and J ends, which lost 3 bases and 0 bases, there was a span of 17 bases.

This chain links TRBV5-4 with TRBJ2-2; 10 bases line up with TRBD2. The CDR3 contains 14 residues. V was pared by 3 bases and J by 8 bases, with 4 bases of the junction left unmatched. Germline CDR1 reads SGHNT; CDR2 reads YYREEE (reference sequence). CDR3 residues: CASSSPTSGGELFF. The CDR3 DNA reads TGTGCCAGCAGCTCGCCGACTAGCGGGGGGGAGCTGTTTTTT.

DNA for the CDR3: TGTGCCACGTACAGAGGCGGGAGTGGAACCGGGGAGCTGTTTTTT. Encoded protein: CATYRGGSGTGELFF. The rearrangement links TRBV28 to TRBJ2-2, with 7 bases matching TRBD2. CDR1 is MDHEN, CDR2 SYDVKM, per germline. Trimming took 10 bases from V and 5 from J; bases not matched to a gene: 13. The CDR3 has 15 residues.

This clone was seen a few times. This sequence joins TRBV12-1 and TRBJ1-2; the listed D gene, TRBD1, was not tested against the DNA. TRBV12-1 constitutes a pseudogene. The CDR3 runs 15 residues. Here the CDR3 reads CASSPRTGPNYGYTF. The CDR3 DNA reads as TGTGCCAGCAGCCCAAGGACAGGCCCTAACTATGGCTACACCTTC.

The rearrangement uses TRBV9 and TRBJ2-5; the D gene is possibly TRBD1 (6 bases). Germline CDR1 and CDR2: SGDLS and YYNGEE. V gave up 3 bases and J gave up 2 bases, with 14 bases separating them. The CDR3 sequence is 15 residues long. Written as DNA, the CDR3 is TGTGCCAGCAGCGGTTGTGGGACACCGCAAGAGACCCAGTACTTC. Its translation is CASSGCGTPQETQYF. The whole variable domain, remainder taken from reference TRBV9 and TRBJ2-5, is DSGVTQTPKHLITATGQRVTLRCSPRSGDLSVYWYQQSLDQGLQFLIQYYNGEERAKGNILERFSAQQFPDLHSELNLSSLELGDSALYFCASSGCGTPQETQYFGPGTRLLVL.

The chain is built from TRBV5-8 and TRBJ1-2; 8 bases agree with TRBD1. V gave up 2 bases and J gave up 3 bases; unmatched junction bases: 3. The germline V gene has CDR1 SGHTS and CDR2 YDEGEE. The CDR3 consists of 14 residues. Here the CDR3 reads CASSFDRGHYGYTF. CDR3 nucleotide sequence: TGTGCCAGCAGCTTTGACAGGGGCCACTATGGCTACACCTTC.

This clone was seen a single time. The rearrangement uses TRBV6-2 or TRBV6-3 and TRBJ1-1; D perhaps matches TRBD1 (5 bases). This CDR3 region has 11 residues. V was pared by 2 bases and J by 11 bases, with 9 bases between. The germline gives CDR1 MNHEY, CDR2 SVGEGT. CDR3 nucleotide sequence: TGTGCCAGCAGTTACCGCCGGGGGGCTTTCTTT. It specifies CASSYRRGAFF.

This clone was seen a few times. The CDR3 region is CSARRGGLAFF. In DNA, the CDR3 is TGCAGTGCTAGACGCGGGGGGCTGGCTTTCTTT. The chain links TRBV20-1 to TRBJ1-1; tentative D call: TRBD1 (6 bases). The CDR3 has 11 residues. Germline V CDR1 and CDR2: DFQATT, SNEGSKA (reference sequence). V lost 2 bases and J 11 bases, leaving 12 bases between the germline ends.

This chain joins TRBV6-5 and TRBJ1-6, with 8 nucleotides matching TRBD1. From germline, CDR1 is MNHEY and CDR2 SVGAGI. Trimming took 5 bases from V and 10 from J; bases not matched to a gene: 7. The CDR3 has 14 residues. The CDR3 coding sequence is TGTGCCAGCAGTCCCGACAGGGGAGGGTCACCCCTCCACTTT. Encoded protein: CASSPDRGGSPLHF.

The CDR3 sequence is CATSDLTSGDTGELFF. DNA for the CDR3: TGTGCCACCAGTGATTTGACTAGCGGGGACACCGGGGAGCTGTTTTTT. The chain links TRBV24-1 to TRBJ2-2, with 10 bases fitting TRBD2. The CDR3 is 16 amino acids. Trimming took 0 bases from V and 3 from J; bases not matched to a gene: 0. Germline CDR1 and CDR2: KGHDR and SFDVKD.

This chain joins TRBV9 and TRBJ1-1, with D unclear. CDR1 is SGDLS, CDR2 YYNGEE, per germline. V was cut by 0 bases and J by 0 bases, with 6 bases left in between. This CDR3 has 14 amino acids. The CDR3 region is CASSVERLNTEAFF. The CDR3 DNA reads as TGTGCCAGCAGCGTAGAACGGTTGAACACTGAAGCTTTCTTT. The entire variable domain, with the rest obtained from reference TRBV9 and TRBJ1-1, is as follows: DSGVTQTPKHLITATGQRVTLRCSPRSGDLSVYWYQQSLDQGLQFLIQYYNGEERAKGNILERFSAQQFPDLHSELNLSSLELGDSALYFCASSVERLNTEAFFGQGTRLTVV.

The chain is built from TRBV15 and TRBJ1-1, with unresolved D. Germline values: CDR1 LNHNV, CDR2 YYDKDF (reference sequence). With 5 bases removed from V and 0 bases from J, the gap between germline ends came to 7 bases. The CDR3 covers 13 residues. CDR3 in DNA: TGTGCCACCAGCTTACAATTGAACACTGAAGCTTTCTTT. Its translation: CATSLQLNTEAFF.

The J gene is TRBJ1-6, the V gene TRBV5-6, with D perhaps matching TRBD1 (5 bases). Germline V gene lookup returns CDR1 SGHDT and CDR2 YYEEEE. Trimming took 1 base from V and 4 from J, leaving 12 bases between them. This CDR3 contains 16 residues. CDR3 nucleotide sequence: TGTGCCAGCAGCTTGACGGCAAGGGGTTATAATTCACCCCTCCACTTT. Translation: CASSLTARGYNSPLHF. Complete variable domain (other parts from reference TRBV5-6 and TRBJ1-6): DAGVTQSPTHLIKTRGQQVTLRCSPKSGHDTVSWYQQALGQGPQFIFQYYEEEERQRGNFPDRFSGHQFPNYSSELNVNALLLGDSALYLCASSLTARGYNSPLHFGNGTRLTVT.

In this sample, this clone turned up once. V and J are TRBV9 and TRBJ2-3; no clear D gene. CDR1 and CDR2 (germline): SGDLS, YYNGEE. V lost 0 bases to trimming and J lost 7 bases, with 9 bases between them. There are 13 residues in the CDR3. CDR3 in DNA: TGTGCCAGCAGCGTAGGTAGTAGCCATACGCAGTATTTT. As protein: CASSVGSSHTQYF.

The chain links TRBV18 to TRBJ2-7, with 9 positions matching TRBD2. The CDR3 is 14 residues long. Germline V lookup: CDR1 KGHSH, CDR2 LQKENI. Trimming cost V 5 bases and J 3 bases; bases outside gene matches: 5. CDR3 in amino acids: CASSAGGKGYEQYF. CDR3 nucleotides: TGTGCCAGCTCAGCGGGGGGGAAGGGCTACGAGCAGTACTTC.

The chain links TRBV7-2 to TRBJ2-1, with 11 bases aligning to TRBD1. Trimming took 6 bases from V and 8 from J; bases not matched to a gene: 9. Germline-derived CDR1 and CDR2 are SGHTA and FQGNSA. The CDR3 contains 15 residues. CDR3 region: CASRSGQGAWDEQFF. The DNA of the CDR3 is TGTGCCAGCAGGTCTGGACAGGGGGCCTGGGATGAGCAGTTCTTC.

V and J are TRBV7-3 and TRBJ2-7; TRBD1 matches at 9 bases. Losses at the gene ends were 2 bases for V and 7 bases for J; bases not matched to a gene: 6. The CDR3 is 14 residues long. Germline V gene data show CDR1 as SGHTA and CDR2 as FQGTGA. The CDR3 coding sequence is TGTGCCAGCAGCTTAGGACAGGGGCTTGGGGAGCAGTACTTC. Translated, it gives CASSLGQGLGEQYF.

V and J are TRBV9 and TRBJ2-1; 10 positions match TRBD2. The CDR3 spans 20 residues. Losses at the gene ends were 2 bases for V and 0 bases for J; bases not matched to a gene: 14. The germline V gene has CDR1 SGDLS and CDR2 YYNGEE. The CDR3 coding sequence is TGTGCCAGCAGCGTCCGTTCAGGGTGGACTAGCGGTAGCTCCTACAATGAGCAGTTCTTC. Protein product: CASSVRSGWTSGSSYNEQFF.

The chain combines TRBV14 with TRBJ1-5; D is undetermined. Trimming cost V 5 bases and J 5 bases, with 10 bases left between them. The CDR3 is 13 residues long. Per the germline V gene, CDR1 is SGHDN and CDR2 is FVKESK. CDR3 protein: CASSFTEDQPQHF. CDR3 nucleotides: TGTGCCAGCAGCTTTACGGAGGATCAGCCCCAGCATTTT.

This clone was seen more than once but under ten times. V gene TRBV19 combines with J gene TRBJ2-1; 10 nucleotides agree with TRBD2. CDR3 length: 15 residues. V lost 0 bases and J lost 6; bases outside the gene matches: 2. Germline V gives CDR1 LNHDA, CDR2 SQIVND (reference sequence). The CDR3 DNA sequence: TGTGCCAGTAGTATAGACTGGACTAGCGGCAATGAGCAGTTCTTC. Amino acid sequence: CASSIDWTSGNEQFF.

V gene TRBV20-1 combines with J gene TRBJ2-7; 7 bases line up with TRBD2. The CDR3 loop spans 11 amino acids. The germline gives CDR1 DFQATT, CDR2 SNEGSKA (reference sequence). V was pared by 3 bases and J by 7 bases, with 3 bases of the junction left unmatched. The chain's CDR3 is CSASDGGEQYF. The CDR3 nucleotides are TGCAGTGCTAGTGACGGGGGGGAGCAGTACTTC.

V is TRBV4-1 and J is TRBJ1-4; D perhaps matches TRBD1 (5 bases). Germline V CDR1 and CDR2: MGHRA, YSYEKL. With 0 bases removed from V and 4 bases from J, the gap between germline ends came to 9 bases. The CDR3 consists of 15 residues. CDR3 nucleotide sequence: TGCGCCAGCAGCCAAGATGCAGGGTTTAATGAAAAACTGTTTTTT. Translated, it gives CASSQDAGFNEKLFF.

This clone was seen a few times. The CDR3 nucleotides are TGTGCCAGCAGCTCTCAGGGGGACACTGAAGCTTTCTTT. Translating it yields CASSSQGDTEAFF. The chain recombines TRBV7-3 with TRBJ1-1; 7 nucleotides line up with TRBD1. Per germline, CDR1 SGHTA and CDR2 FQGTGA. Trimming at V came to 4 bases and at J to 3 bases, leaving 2 bases not matched to a gene. The CDR3 length is 13 residues.

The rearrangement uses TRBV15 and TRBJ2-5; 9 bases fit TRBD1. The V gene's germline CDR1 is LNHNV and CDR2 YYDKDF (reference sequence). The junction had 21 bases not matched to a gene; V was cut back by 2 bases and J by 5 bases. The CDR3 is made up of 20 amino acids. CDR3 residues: CATSRFSVSGTGSFGETQYF. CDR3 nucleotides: TGTGCCACCAGCAGATTTAGTGTCTCCGGGACAGGGTCCTTCGGGGAGACCCAGTACTTC. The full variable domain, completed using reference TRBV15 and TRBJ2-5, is DAMVIQNPRYQVTQFGKPVTLSCSQTLNHNVMYWYQQKSSQAPKLLFHYYDKDFNNEADTPDNFQSRRPNTSFCFLDIRSPGLGDTAMYLCATSRFSVSGTGSFGETQYFGPGTRLLVL.

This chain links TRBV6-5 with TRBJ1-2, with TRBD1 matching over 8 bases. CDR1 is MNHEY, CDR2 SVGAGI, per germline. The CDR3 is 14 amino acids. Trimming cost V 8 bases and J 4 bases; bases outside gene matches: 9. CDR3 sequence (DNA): TGTGCCAGCTACTGGACAGGGAACTTCTATGGCTACACCTTC. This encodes CASYWTGNFYGYTF.